The source of this T cell receptor beta chain is a study of blood T cells in healthy people across ages. Study summary: T cells yielded about one barcoded beta molecule per two cells through template switching.

The CDR3 is 15 residues long. Per germline, CDR1 SSHAT and CDR2 FNYEAQ (reference sequence). With a J-beta primer mix and a sample-barcoded 5' primer, a second PCR ran about 7 to 11 cycles. TCRdb passed the 5' RACE reads through MiXCR, listing each CDR3 protein once. Among over 600,000 distinct CDR3 sequences listed, 35% to 50% were seen once. Points from the study as a whole: It was found that TCR beta diversity correlated strongly with the percentage of naive T cells. Bulk PBMC profiling left naive and antigen-experienced comparisons inconclusive. Roughly linear declines in TCR beta diversity per million T cells occurred with age.

As concerns this clonotype: Its antigen is not identified. The germline gene is not matched at one end of the junction; a read error may be the cause.

The V and J genes are TRBV7-7 and TRBJ2-1; 8 bases match TRBD1. Sequences were obtained from blood. The clonotype was recovered from an elderly man in good health. In DNA, the CDR3 is TGTGCTAGCAGCTTATCCAGGGGGCCAGGCAATGAGCAGTTCTTC. Its protein product is CASSLSRGPGNEQFF.